The text below deals with one TCR beta chain. What it binds is unknown. This sample stems from a study of radiation and T cells in renal cell carcinoma. Overall study: Nephrectomy followed 15 Gy stereotactic body radiation by 4 weeks.

Time point reported: baseline pretreatment blood. Specified treatment: 15 Gy SBRT to primary tumor, nephrectomy 4 weeks later. Clear cell pathology was present in this patient's renal cell carcinoma. Sequencing was performed with immunoSEQ multiplex PCR; in TCRdb, only in-frame clones are kept and a portion is missing. The sample has over 85,000 clones; 70% to 85% are singletons. Whole-study findings and limits: In blood, top tumor clones expanded by 2 weeks, shrinking by 4.

This CDR3 is built from 16 residues. J gave up 4 bases and V 5 bases, and 8 bases lay outside the gene matches. Germline loops: CDR1 LNHDA, CDR2 SQIVND (reference sequence). Material: blood, obtained from a patient whose treatment included radiotherapy and nephrectomy. J is TRBJ2-1 and V is TRBV19; 10 bases are a match to TRBD2. The sequence was collected from a man aged 60 to 69 with renal cell carcinoma. The CDR3 nucleotides are TGTGCCAGTAGTCTTCCAGGACTAGCGGCATACAATGAGCAGTTCTTC. Translation gives CASSLPGLAAYNEQFF.